The T cell receptor (beta chain) described here comes from a study of CD8 T cells in Susac syndrome. The V gene's germline CDR1 is SEHNR and CDR2 FQNEAQ (reference sequence). Losses at the gene ends were 5 bases for V and 4 bases for J; bases not matched to a gene: 11. This CDR3 has 16 residues. An amount of RNA that ranged from roughly 0.45 to 1 ug was reverse transcribed with random hexamers. From the immunoSEQ multiplex PCR reads, TCRdb called clonotypes with MiXCR, one entry per CDR3 protein. The sample has some 160,000 distinct CDR3 sequences, 95% seen once; the top ten hold around 0.16%. Bulk CD8+ and CD4+ cells came from magnetic negative isolation; CD8+ TEMRA by FACS.

This clonotype was sampled from a human donor with multiple sclerosis. The sample comprised CD8+ T cells from PBMCs. V usage is TRBV7-9 and J usage is TRBJ2-7, with 10 bases that match TRBD2. The CDR3 nucleotides are TGTGCCAGCAGCCCGACAATAGCGGGGGGTACATACGAGCAGTACTTC. This codes for CASSPTIAGGTYEQYF. The full variable domain, completed using reference TRBV7-9 and TRBJ2-7, is DTGVSQNPRHKITKRGQNVTFRCDPISEHNRLYWYRQTLGQGPEFLTYFQNEAQLEKSRLLSDRFSAERPKGSFSTLEIQRTEQGDSAMYLCASSPTIAGGTYEQYFGPGTRLTVT.